The next 24 T cell receptor beta chains were all read from a single sample in a study of T-cell memory formation after mild COVID-19. TCRdb processed the 5' RACE reads anew with MiXCR; each CDR3 protein has one entry. The sample records under 150,000 distinct CDR3 sequences, 16% being singletons. The sample taken for sequencing was PBMCs or a T cell subset sorted from them (not recorded which). The receptors here all came from an adult woman who had mild COVID-19 (a few samples of this study predate the infection). Cell type and time point are not known.

This clonotype was observed a few times. The rearrangement uses TRBV21-1 and TRBJ2-7. TRBV21-1 counts as a pseudogene. The CDR3 has 15 residues. In DNA, the CDR3 is TGTGCCAGCAGCAAAGATACGGGGAGCTCCTACGAGCAGTACTTC. This gives the protein CASSKDTGSSYEQYF.

The rearrangement uses TRBV29-1 and TRBJ1-2; D ambiguous. Between the trimmed V and J ends, which lost 4 bases and 0 bases, there was a span of 6 bases. Germline values: CDR1 SQVTM, CDR2 ANQGSEA. There are 12 residues in the CDR3. For the CDR3, the DNA is TGCAGCGTTGTCTATCCTAACTATGGCTACACCTTC. Translating it yields CSVVYPNYGYTF.

This clonotype has ten or more counts. The gene calls are TRBV20-1 and TRBJ2-7, with TRBD2 identical over 9 bases. The CDR3 consists of 15 residues. In germline, CDR1 is DFQATT, CDR2 SNEGSKA (reference sequence). The V and J ends lost 6 bases and 4 bases, in that order; junction bases with no gene match: 13. CDR3 protein: CSAQKGRAGGYEQYF. The CDR3 DNA reads as TGCAGTGCCCAAAAGGGGAGAGCGGGAGGTTACGAGCAGTACTTC.

This clonotype was found a few times. This sequence joins TRBV20-1 and TRBJ1-6; possibly TRBD1 for D (6 bases). V was pared by 4 bases and J by 7 bases, with 11 bases between. CDR3 length: 13 amino acids. Germline values: CDR1 DFQATT, CDR2 SNEGSKA (reference sequence). The CDR3 nucleotides read TGCAGTGCTACGAGGGGGGGAAATTCACCCCTCCACTTT. Translating it yields CSATRGGNSPLHF.

The rearrangement links TRBV27 to TRBJ2-7; the D is unclear. Germline CDR1 and CDR2: MNHEY and SMNVEV (reference sequence). The V gene lost 6 bases and the J gene lost 4 bases, with 13 bases spanning the gap. CDR3 length: 13 residues. DNA for the CDR3: TGTGCCAGCAGCCGACGAGTTGATTACGAGCAGTACTTC. It specifies CASSRRVDYEQYF.

The rearrangement links TRBV6-5 to TRBJ2-7; D unresolved. Germline V gene lookup returns CDR1 MNHEY and CDR2 SVGAGI. With 5 bases removed from V and 0 bases from J, the gap between germline ends came to 14 bases. This CDR3 region has 15 residues. The CDR3 loop reads CASSLGGFGSYEQYF. Written as DNA, the CDR3 is TGTGCCAGCAGTCTAGGCGGCTTTGGCTCCTACGAGCAGTACTTC.

The CDR3 protein is CATSDPGQLYNEQFF. The CDR3 nucleotides are TGTGCCACCAGTGACCCGGGACAGCTCTACAATGAGCAGTTCTTC. The chain links TRBV24-1 to TRBJ2-1, with 7 bases identical to TRBD1. After removal of 4 bases from V and 3 bases from J, the junction contained 5 bases not matched to a gene. CDR1 KGHDR and CDR2 SFDVKD come from the germline V gene. This CDR3 is 15 amino acids long.

For the CDR3, the DNA is TGCGCCAGCAGAGCGGGACTCCTCGGGGAGCTGTTTTTT. It is translated as CASRAGLLGELFF. This rearrangement joins TRBV4-3 to TRBJ2-2, with 7 bases identical to TRBD2. J lost 7 bases, V lost 6 bases, and 5 bases had no gene match. The CDR3 is made up of 13 amino acids. In germline, CDR1 is LGHNA, CDR2 YSLEER.

V and J are TRBV6-6 and TRBJ2-2, with a tentative D call TRBD1 (7 bases). V lost 0 bases and J lost 3, with 17 bases in between. Germline assignment: CDR1 MNHNY and CDR2 SVGAGI (reference sequence). The CDR3 extends over 18 amino acids. The CDR3 region has the DNA TGTGCCAGCAGTTACTCGCCCCAGGGGGGCTCGGACACCGGGGAGCTGTTTTTT. Amino acid sequence: CASSYSPQGGSDTGELFF.

There are a few counts of this clonotype. This chain uses TRBV10-3 with TRBJ2-5, with 7 bases lining up with TRBD1. The CDR3 consists of 12 residues. In germline, CDR1 is ENHRY, CDR2 SYGVKD. The ends lost 10 bases at V and 3 bases at J; junction bases unmatched: 5. The chain's CDR3 is CATGQDKETQYF. The CDR3, as DNA: TGTGCCACTGGACAGGACAAAGAGACCCAGTACTTC.

There are many counts of this clonotype. V gene TRBV4-2 combines with J gene TRBJ2-1; D ambiguous. V lost 0 bases and J 2 bases, leaving 8 bases between the germline ends. This CDR3 region has 15 residues. The germline V gene has CDR1 LGHNA and CDR2 YNFKEQ. CDR3 DNA sequence: TGTGCCAGCAGCCAAGATCCGGGTACCTACAATGAGCAGTTCTTC. It translates to CASSQDPGTYNEQFF.

This clonotype was observed a handful of times. This chain connects TRBV30 to TRBJ2-1; 7 nucleotides align to TRBD2. Germline V gene data show CDR1 as GTSNPN and CDR2 as SVGIG (reference sequence). The CDR3 covers 14 residues. The J segment lost 4 bases and the V segment lost 3 bases, leaving 6 bases of the junction unmatched. CDR3 sequence: CAWRGGSGYNEQFF. Written as DNA, the CDR3 is TGTGCCTGGAGGGGAGGGTCCGGGTACAATGAGCAGTTCTTC.

This clonotype came up once. This rearrangement joins TRBV9 to TRBJ2-1, with 8 bases fitting TRBD2. TRBJ2-7 explains the end of the DNA better; the J call may be wrong. Germline V gives CDR1 SGDLS, CDR2 YYNGEE. This CDR3 is 15 amino acids long. CDR3 sequence reads: CASSVSGGAYNEQYF. CDR3 DNA: TGTGCCAGCAGCGTCAGCGGGGGCGCTTACAATGAGCAGTACTTC.

This clonotype was seen more than once but under ten times. The CDR3 loop reads CASSQGAEQFF. The CDR3 nucleotides read TGTGCCAGCAGCCAGGGTGCTGAGCAGTTCTTC. V and J are TRBV2 and TRBJ2-1; D possibly corresponds to TRBD1 (5 bases). Trimming stripped 6 bases from V and 9 bases from J, with 9 bases between. Germline CDR1 SNHLY, CDR2 FYNNEI. This CDR3 contains 11 residues.

In this sample, this clonotype turned up a few times. This chain joins TRBV27 and TRBJ2-1; D is uncertain. CDR3 length: 15 residues. Germline CDR1 MNHEY, CDR2 SMNVEV (reference sequence). With 4 bases removed from V and 0 bases from J, the gap between germline ends came to 10 bases. This CDR3 is CASSSGSLSYNEQFF. In DNA, the CDR3 is TGTGCCAGCAGTTCTGGGTCCCTCTCCTACAATGAGCAGTTCTTC.

This clonotype came up a few times. J is TRBJ2-5 and V is TRBV7-3; D could derive from TRBD1 or TRBD2 (7 bases each). The V gene lost 2 bases and the J gene lost 0 bases, with 10 bases spanning the gap. The CDR3 contains 15 residues. Germline loops: CDR1 SGHTA, CDR2 FQGTGA. The CDR3 DNA follows: TGTGCCAGCAGCTTACAGGGGGGGTACCAAGAGACCCAGTACTTC. This sequence encodes CASSLQGGYQETQYF.

The rearrangement joins TRBV11-3 to TRBJ2-3; TRBD2 matches at 9 bases. J lost 6 bases, V lost 0 bases, and 7 bases had no gene match. The CDR3 is 16 amino acids. Per germline, CDR1 SGHNT and CDR2 YENEEA. CDR3 DNA sequence: TGTGCCAGCAGCTTAGACCTAGCGGGACCTCTTGATACGCAGTATTTT. It specifies CASSLDLAGPLDTQYF.

This clonotype was counted ten times or more. The chain joins TRBV7-6 to TRBJ2-1; TRBD1 might be the D (5 bases). Germline lookup yields CDR1 SGHVS and CDR2 FNYEAQ. Trimming shortened V by 5 bases and J by 5 bases, and 13 bases separated the two germline ends. The CDR3 covers 14 residues. This CDR3 is CASSRYWGHNEQFF. CDR3 sequence (DNA): TGTGCCAGCAGCCGCTATTGGGGCCACAATGAGCAGTTCTTC.

The V gene is TRBV18, the J gene TRBJ2-3; no clear D gene. Between the trimmed V and J ends, which lost 3 bases and 7 bases, there was a span of 14 bases. Germline-derived CDR1 and CDR2 are KGHSH and LQKENI. The CDR3 spans 14 residues. DNA for the CDR3: TGTGCCAGCTCACCCGCATTGAACAAGAATACGCAGTATTTT. Translated, it gives CASSPALNKNTQYF.

The chain recombines TRBV20-1 with TRBJ2-6; 13 nucleotides line up with TRBD2. The V gene end was trimmed by 0 bases and the J gene end by 2 bases; junction bases not matched to a gene: 13. The CDR3 contains 21 residues. The germline CDR1 and CDR2 sequences are DFQATT and SNEGSKA (reference sequence). The CDR3 DNA follows: TGCAGTGCTAGAGACAGAAACTGGACTAGCGGGAGCGCAACTGGGGCCAACGTCCTGACTTTC. It codes for CSARDRNWTSGSATGANVLTF.

This chain joins TRBV7-2 and TRBJ2-3; D remains ambiguous. V gave up 0 bases and J gave up 2 bases, with 6 bases separating them. The CDR3 is made up of 14 amino acids. Per the germline V gene, CDR1 is SGHTA and CDR2 is FQGNSA. The CDR3 coding sequence is TGTGCCAGCAGCTTAGCTCGCGTCACAGATACGCAGTATTTT. It specifies CASSLARVTDTQYF.

This clonotype was detected a few times. The genes are TRBV12-3 or TRBV12-4 and TRBJ2-1; TRBD2 matches 12 bases. With 5 bases clipped from V and 10 bases from J, the junction kept 12 bases outside the gene matches. The CDR3 is made up of 16 amino acids. CDR3 protein: CASSPRGLAGSGEQFF. Written as DNA, the CDR3 is TGTGCCAGCAGTCCAAGAGGACTAGCGGGGTCTGGCGAGCAGTTCTTC.

The rearrangement joins TRBV9 to TRBJ2-7, with unresolved D. There are 16 residues in the CDR3. The V end lost 3 bases, the J end lost 6 bases, and 22 bases lay between the germline ends. Germline V gene sequence: CDR1 SGDLS, CDR2 YYNGEE. In DNA form, the CDR3 reads TGTGCCAGCAGCGCCCTCCTATCGAGTTCTCCCCTCGAGCAGTACTTC. Protein product: CASSALLSSSPLEQYF.

The rearrangement links TRBV29-1 to TRBJ2-3, with 10 bases matching TRBD2. V was pared by 7 bases and J by 6 bases, with 13 bases of the junction left unmatched. Looked up from germline, CDR1 is SQVTM and CDR2 is ANQGSEA. CDR3 length: 15 amino acids. CDR3 sequence reads: CSEGLLAGGIDTQYF. CDR3 sequence (DNA): TGCAGCGAAGGGCTGTTAGCGGGGGGCATTGATACGCAGTATTTT.